One sample yielded the 10 T cell receptor beta chains listed below, sequenced in a study of early T cells in non-severe SARS-CoV-2 infection (dated by TCRdb to the early 2020s). Libraries came from 5' RACE. The sequencer listed for this sample is NextSeq 500. TCRdb handled the public reads itself, with Q25 trimming in fastp and clone calling in MiXCR, and kept productive beta chains. Rows merge per CDR3 protein into single entries with the most common DNA and genes. The sample table records 100,000 to 150,000 distinct CDR3 sequences; under 15% of these occur just once. The ten largest account for 21% of the sample. Sequenced material: whole blood. These receptors originate from an adult who was a healthcare worker with PCR-confirmed SARS-CoV-2 infection or an uninfected control (not recorded which).

This clonotype came up a few times. V is TRBV20-1 and J is TRBJ1-2; no reliable D call. From germline, CDR1 is DFQATT and CDR2 SNEGSKA (reference sequence). V gave up 5 bases and J gave up 9 bases, with 22 bases separating them. The CDR3 contains 14 residues. The DNA of the CDR3 is TGCAGTGCTCAGCCCGGGCTCCGACAATCTAGCTACACCTTC. It specifies CSAQPGLRQSSYTF.

Many counts were recorded for this clonotype. The J gene is TRBJ2-1, the V gene TRBV7-8; TRBD2 matches at 8 bases. The J segment lost 6 bases and the V segment lost 6 bases, leaving 7 bases of the junction unmatched. Germline CDR1 and CDR2: SGHVS and FQNEAQ. The CDR3 is 14 residues long. The CDR3 DNA is TGTGCCAGCAGGGGCTGGACTAGCCGCAATGAGCAGTTCTTC. Translating it yields CASRGWTSRNEQFF.

This clonotype occurred a few times. The rearrangement uses TRBV2 and TRBJ2-5; D uncertain. The CDR3 length is 11 residues. Trimming stripped 6 bases from V and 6 bases from J, with 8 bases between. Germline V lookup: CDR1 SNHLY, CDR2 FYNNEI. CDR3 nucleotide sequence: TGTGCCAGCAGGACATTAAAGACCCAGTACTTC. Its protein product is CASRTLKTQYF.

A word on this clonotype: One junction end does not reproduce the germline sequence, and a read error may be involved. V usage is TRBV7-8 and J usage is TRBJ1-6, with unresolved D. Germline V gives CDR1 SGHVS, CDR2 FQNEAQ. There are 17 residues in the CDR3. The CDR3 DNA reads as TGTGCCCGCAGCCCTGATCACTACAGCTCCTATAATTCACCCCTCCATTTT. It encodes CARSPDHYSSYNSPLHF.

The chain couples TRBV5-1 to TRBJ1-2, with D perhaps matching TRBD1 (5 bases). V was clipped by 1 base and J by 6 bases, with 10 bases between them. The CDR3 covers 13 residues. The germline V gene has CDR1 SGHRS and CDR2 YFSETQ. CDR3 loop: CASSLSGDDGYTF. The DNA for the CDR3 is TGCGCCAGCAGCTTGAGTGGGGACGATGGCTACACCTTC.

This chain connects TRBV29-1 to TRBJ2-5; maybe TRBD1 (5 bases). Germline V gives CDR1 SQVTM, CDR2 ANQGSEA. This CDR3 comprises 12 residues. Trimming removed 6 bases at V and 0 bases at J, with 8 bases between. The CDR3 nucleotides read TGCAGCGTCCAGGGTGACCAAGAGACCCAGTACTTC. Translation gives CSVQGDQETQYF.

This clonotype has a handful of counts. The chain combines TRBV6-1 with TRBJ1-5; a weak D match, TRBD1 (6 bases). Germline-derived CDR1 and CDR2 are MNHNS and SASEGT. This CDR3 contains 16 residues. V was shortened by 8 bases and J by 5 bases, with 22 bases between the two germline ends. The CDR3 nucleotides are TGTGCCAGCGCCGTAAATCTGGGGGCGCGGGATCAGCCCCAGCATTTT. The encoded protein is CASAVNLGARDQPQHF.

There are a few counts of this clonotype. This chain uses TRBV3-1 with TRBJ1-2; D unresolved. Trimming left V 3 bases short and J 3 bases short, with 8 bases between. Germline CDR1 is LGHDT and CDR2 is YNNKEL (reference sequence). CDR3 length: 13 amino acids. The CDR3 DNA reads as TGTGCCAGCAGCCACGGAGTCTACTATGGCTACACCTTC. Its protein is CASSHGVYYGYTF.

The chain's CDR3 is CASSWGRKDTGELFF. The CDR3 DNA reads TGTGCCAGCTCATGGGGGCGCAAAGACACCGGGGAGCTGTTTTTT. The V call is TRBV18, the J call TRBJ2-2, with TRBD1 as a possible D gene (6 bases). Trimming pared 5 bases from V and 3 bases from J, leaving 13 bases between. From germline, CDR1 is KGHSH and CDR2 LQKENI. The CDR3 sequence is 15 residues long.

The chain couples TRBV12-3 or TRBV12-4 to TRBJ2-5; 7 nucleotides agree with TRBD2. V gave up 3 bases and J gave up 1 base; unmatched junction bases: 5. There are 15 residues in the CDR3. The CDR3 loop reads CASSFRASGQETQYF. The CDR3 nucleotides read TGTGCCAGCAGTTTTAGGGCTAGCGGCCAAGAGACCCAGTACTTC.